The entry that follows covers one T cell receptor beta chain sequence. Its antigen is not identified. The CDR3 loop spans 16 amino acids. V was shortened by 6 bases and J by 0 bases, with 16 bases between the two germline ends. Sample barcodes were added at both library ends during cDNA synthesis. MiXCR, run by TCRdb on the 5' RACE reads, gives a single entry per CDR3 protein. The sample records about 370,000 distinct CDR3 sequences, roughly 27% being singletons. This specimen comes from a study of identical twins' blood T cells. Study-wide results and caveats: Shared environment remains a possible cause of twin similarity. Abundant TCRbeta CDR3s overlapped more between twins than with unrelated donors.

This TCR derives from a woman aged 18 to 50 in good health. Sequencing input: PBMCs. The chain carries TRBV12-3 or TRBV12-4 and TRBJ2-3; D gene ambiguous. The CDR3 sequence: CASRFRVGGSTDTQYF. The CDR3 DNA sequence: TGTGCCAGCAGATTTCGCGTGGGTGGTAGCACAGATACGCAGTATTTT.